Included here is one T cell receptor beta chain sequence, with context. Profiling relied on immunoSEQ multiplex PCR, and the TCRdb table lists in-frame clones only, not all of them. The table has over 1.5 million clones, approximately 98% seen once; the top ten hold roughly 0.4%. This sample is part of a study of shared clonotypes between healthy human individuals. Germline V gene lookup returns CDR1 LNHDA and CDR2 SQIVND (reference sequence). This CDR3 comprises 16 residues. With 0 bases removed from V and 0 bases from J, the gap between germline ends came to 9 bases. The TCR sequence derives from a man aged 25 to 40 in good health. The chain employs TRBV19 and TRBJ2-1; D unclear. The sample comprised naive CD4+ T cells sorted from blood. Subset described: CD45RA+ positively selected. Here the CDR3 reads CASSIDLLSSYNEQFF. The CDR3 DNA reads as TGTGCCAGTAGTATAGATCTCTTGAGCTCCTACAATGAGCAGTTCTTC.